Following are 3 T cell receptor beta chains from one sample sequenced in a study of post-analysis software for immune sequencing data. Prepared libraries of TCR beta cDNA carried unique molecular identifiers. TCRdb passed the PCR reads through MiXCR, listing each CDR3 protein once. Among around 200,000 distinct CDR3 sequences listed, 25% to 30% were seen once. General study findings and limits: The study found TRBV5-6, TRBV5-1 and TRBV20-1 among four to six TRBV segments more frequent in patients than controls.

Their antigen targets remain unknown. Sequenced sample: blood. The receptors derive from a girl aged 2-17 years with multiple sclerosis.

This clonotype was detected a few times. The rearrangement uses TRBV7-9 and TRBJ1-1, with D possibly matching TRBD1 (5 bases). There are 14 residues in the CDR3. Trimming took off 4 bases at V and 1 base at J, with 10 bases between the two ends. Germline V CDR1 and CDR2: SEHNR, FQNEAQ (reference sequence). CDR3 sequence: CASSSRVWNTEAFF. CDR3 coding DNA: TGTGCCAGCAGCTCCAGGGTATGGAACACTGAAGCTTTCTTT.

This clonotype was seen many times. This chain joins TRBV13 and TRBJ2-4, with D perhaps matching TRBD1 (5 bases). CDR3 length equals 14 residues. With 3 bases removed from V and 6 bases from J, the gap between germline ends came to 12 bases. Germline-derived CDR1 and CDR2 are PRHDT and FYEKMQ (reference sequence). The CDR3 nucleotides are TGTGCCAGCAGCTTGGGGCAGGGCAGAAACATTCAGTACTTC. This codes for CASSLGQGRNIQYF.

This clonotype was seen a few times. CDR3 nucleotides: TGCGCCAGCAGCCCCAGCGGCGGCTCCTATGGCTACACCTTC. As protein: CASSPSGGSYGYTF. The gene calls are TRBV5-1 and TRBJ1-2, with D uncertain. This CDR3 has 14 amino acids. The V and J ends lost 4 bases and 4 bases respectively, with 14 bases between them. Looked up from germline, CDR1 is SGHRS and CDR2 is YFSETQ. Full variable domain (missing parts from reference TRBV5-1 and TRBJ1-2): KAGVTQTPRYLIKTRGQQVTLSCSPISGHRSVSWYQQTPGQGLQFLFEYFSETQRNKGNFPGRFSGRQFSNSRSEMNVSTLELGDSALYLCASSPSGGSYGYTFGSGTRLTVV.